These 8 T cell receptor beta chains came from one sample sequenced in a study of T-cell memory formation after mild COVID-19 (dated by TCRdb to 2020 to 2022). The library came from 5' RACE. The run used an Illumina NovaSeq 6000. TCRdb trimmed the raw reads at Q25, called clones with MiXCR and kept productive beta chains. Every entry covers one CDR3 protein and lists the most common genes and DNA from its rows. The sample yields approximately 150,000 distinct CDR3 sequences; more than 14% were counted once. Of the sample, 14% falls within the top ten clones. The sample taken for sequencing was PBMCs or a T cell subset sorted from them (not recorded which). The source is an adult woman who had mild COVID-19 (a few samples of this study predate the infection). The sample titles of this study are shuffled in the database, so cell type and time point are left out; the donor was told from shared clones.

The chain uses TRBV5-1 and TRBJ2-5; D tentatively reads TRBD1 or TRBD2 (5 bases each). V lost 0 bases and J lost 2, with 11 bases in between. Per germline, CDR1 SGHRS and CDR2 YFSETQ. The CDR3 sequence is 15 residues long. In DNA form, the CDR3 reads TGCGCCAGCAGCTTGGCCTATGAGGGGCAAGAGACCCAGTACTTC. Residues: CASSLAYEGQETQYF.

CDR3 coding DNA: TGCAGCGCAGAGGGGGGGACCTACAATGAGCAGTTCTTC. This translates into CSAEGGTYNEQFF. V usage is TRBV29-1 and J usage is TRBJ2-1; TRBD2 might be the D (7 bases). V gave up 7 bases and J gave up 2 bases, with 12 bases separating them. CDR1 SQVTM and CDR2 ANQGSEA come from the germline V gene. The CDR3 is 13 amino acids.

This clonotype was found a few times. The CDR3: CATSHSDPQETQYF. The CDR3 region has the DNA TGTGCCACCAGCCATTCAGATCCTCAAGAGACCCAGTACTTC. The rearrangement uses TRBV24-1 and TRBJ2-5; no reliable D call. Germline-derived CDR1 and CDR2 are KGHDR and SFDVKD. V dropped 7 bases and J dropped 2 bases, with 13 bases sitting between them. This CDR3 spans 14 amino acids.

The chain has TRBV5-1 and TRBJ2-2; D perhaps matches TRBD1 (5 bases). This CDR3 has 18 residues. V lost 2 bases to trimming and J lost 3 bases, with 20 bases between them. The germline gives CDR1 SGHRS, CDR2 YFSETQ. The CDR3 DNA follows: TGCGCCAGCAGCTTCCTCGGGCAGGGAATCTTGGACACCGGGGAGCTGTTTTTT. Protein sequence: CASSFLGQGILDTGELFF.

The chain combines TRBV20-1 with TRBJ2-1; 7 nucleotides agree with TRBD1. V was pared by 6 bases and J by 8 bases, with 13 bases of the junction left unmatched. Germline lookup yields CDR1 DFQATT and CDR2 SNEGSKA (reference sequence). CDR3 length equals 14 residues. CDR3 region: CSALKGAAWDEQFF. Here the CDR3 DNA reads TGCAGTGCCTTAAAGGGGGCGGCTTGGGATGAGCAGTTCTTC.

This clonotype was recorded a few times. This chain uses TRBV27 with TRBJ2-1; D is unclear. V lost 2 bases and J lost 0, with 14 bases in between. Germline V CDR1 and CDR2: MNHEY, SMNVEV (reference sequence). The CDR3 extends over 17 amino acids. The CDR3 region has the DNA TGTGCCAGCAGTTTAGACGGAAAGAGTATCTCCTACAATGAGCAGTTCTTC. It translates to CASSLDGKSISYNEQFF.

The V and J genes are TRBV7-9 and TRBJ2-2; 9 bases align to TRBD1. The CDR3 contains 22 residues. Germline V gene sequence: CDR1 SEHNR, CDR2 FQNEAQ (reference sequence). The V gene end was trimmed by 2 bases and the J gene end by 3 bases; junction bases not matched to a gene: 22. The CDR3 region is CASSLIMELRDRESFDTGELFF. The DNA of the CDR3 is TGTGCCAGCAGCTTAATAATGGAACTAAGGGACAGGGAATCTTTCGACACCGGGGAGCTGTTTTTT.

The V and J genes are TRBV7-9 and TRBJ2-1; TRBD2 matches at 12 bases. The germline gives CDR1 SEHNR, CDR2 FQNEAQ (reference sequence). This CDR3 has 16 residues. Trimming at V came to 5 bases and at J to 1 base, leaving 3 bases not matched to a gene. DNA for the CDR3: TGTGCCAGCAGCGTCACTAGCGGGAGGTCCTACAATGAGCAGTTCTTC. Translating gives CASSVTSGRSYNEQFF.